The text below deals with one TCR beta chain. What it recognizes is unknown. This sample was taken from a study of T cell responses to AZD1222 COVID-19 vaccine. Study summary: Combined were second doses at about 4 or about 12 weeks. General study points: Repertoires in all cases were sampled only once the peak T cell response had passed. With two AZD1222 doses given, Spike-specific TCR breadth and depth both rose.

V was clipped by 4 bases and J by 2 bases, with 9 bases between them. The CDR3 runs 13 residues. Germline CDR1 is SGHNT and CDR2 is YYREEE (reference sequence). The data were produced by immunoSEQ multiplex PCR, yet TCRdb's version contains in-frame clones alone and is incomplete. Of around 140,000 clones listed, roughly 88% are singletons. The source material was peripheral blood, sampled on day 0 of AZD1222 vaccination. The chain recombines TRBV5-4 with TRBJ2-5; no clear D gene. The receptor's source is an adult in good health. The CDR3 nucleotides read TGTGCCAGCAGCCCCCCCAGGCAAGAGACCCAGTACTTC. Translation: CASSPPRQETQYF.